These T cell receptor beta chains were read from a single sample in a study of T-cell memory formation after mild COVID-19. Via MiXCR, TCRdb re-called the 5' RACE reads, giving one row per CDR3 protein. The table includes over 120,000 distinct CDR3 sequences, around 25% detected once. The sequenced material came from PBMCs or a T cell subset sorted from them (not recorded which). The receptors here all came from an adult woman who had mild COVID-19 (a few samples of this study predate the infection). Cell type and time point are not known. Each CDR3 is given with its conserved first and last residue. The order of the fields is CDR3 protein, V gene, J gene, CDR3 length.

CSVVGGSPYEQYF	TRBV29-1	TRBJ2-7	13
CASSLGTSGTADTQYF	TRBV5-4	TRBJ2-3	16
CASSLYDGTSLGTGELFF	TRBV5-6	TRBJ2-2	18
CASSPKGVNQPQHF	TRBV5-5	TRBJ1-5	14
CASSLQGSSYNEQFF	TRBV4-3	TRBJ2-1	15
CASSLQGLYTGELFF	TRBV12-3/TRBV12-4	TRBJ2-2	15
CASSLGYGASYNEQFF	TRBV7-9	TRBJ2-1	16
CASSWGGVPVNTEAFF	TRBV14	TRBJ1-1	16
CAISESYVLAGMLYEQYF	TRBV10-3	TRBJ2-7	18
CAISNRDRGTDTQYF	TRBV10-3	TRBJ2-3	15
CASSPLRGPSYEQYF	TRBV4-1	TRBJ2-7	15
CASSLGPGLAFDEQFF	TRBV7-3	TRBJ2-1	16
CASSSGQGAEYEQFF	TRBV5-1	TRBJ2-1	15
CASSEPSGSSYNEQFF	TRBV6-1	TRBJ2-1	16
CASRLRLVSSYEQYF	TRBV27	TRBJ2-7	15
CASSLWFGGNYNEQFF	TRBV7-9	TRBJ2-1	16
CASSQRTGDNEQFF	TRBV4-1	TRBJ2-1	14
CASSQEGGSRTDTQYF	TRBV4-2	TRBJ2-3	16
CASSFSTGASGYTF	TRBV7-9	TRBJ1-2	14
CASTEFLNTEAFF	TRBV6-1	TRBJ1-1	13
CSVELGGTEAFF	TRBV29-1	TRBJ1-1	12
CASRFGTGVSYEQYF	TRBV5-1	TRBJ2-7	15
CASSPGTGPFNEQFF	TRBV7-3	TRBJ2-1	15
CASNHVSAGSYEQYF	TRBV5-1	TRBJ2-7	15
CASSLTTGFREGYTF	TRBV12-3/TRBV12-4	TRBJ1-2	15
CATSRERGWNTGELFF	TRBV15	TRBJ2-2	16
CASSSFPGKTYEQYF	TRBV7-2	TRBJ2-7	15
CASSGDSGRPSSDGVYEQYF	TRBV9	TRBJ2-7	20
CASSPDRGRSTYEQYF	TRBV9	TRBJ2-7	16
CASSQDFRAAQEAFF	TRBV4-1	TRBJ1-1	15
CASSLSVSDEQFF	TRBV7-9	TRBJ2-1	13
CASSQGLADYEQYF	TRBV3-1	TRBJ2-7	14
CASSQAGTLNTEAFF	TRBV3-1	TRBJ1-1	15
CASSAGGRGYTF	TRBV27	TRBJ1-2	12
CSVGDQPQHF	TRBV29-1	TRBJ1-5	10
CASSHPPTGPNTEAFF	TRBV4-1	TRBJ1-1	16
CASRPPGTSYEQYF	TRBV12-3/TRBV12-4	TRBJ2-7	14
CASSLLQENTEAFF	TRBV5-1	TRBJ1-1	14
CASSVGGTNGYTF	TRBV9	TRBJ1-2	13
CASSEESGVGTDTQYF	TRBV2	TRBJ2-3	16
CASSETPGLAGVIFGELFF	TRBV2	TRBJ2-2	19
CASRKRLSSSYEQYF	TRBV6-2/TRBV6-3	TRBJ2-7	15
CASSSRGGTGELFF	TRBV7-6	TRBJ2-2	14
CSATDGPYEQYF	TRBV20-1	TRBJ2-7	12
CASSLTGGAFNEQFF	TRBV7-3	TRBJ2-1	15